This is a list of T cell receptor beta chains from one sample in a study of human T cells and chemical hapten exposure. TCRdb re-called the RACE reads through MiXCR, storing one row per CDR3 protein. The sample carries approximately 260,000 distinct CDR3 sequences, roughly 8.9% recorded once. The sequences come from whole blood, collected in connection with sensitization to the hapten diphenylcyclopropenone (DPC). The receptors come from a woman in her thirties or forties with alopecia areata. Some clones in this sample may be carry-over from other donors' samples. CDR3s include the opening cysteine and the closing phenylalanine or tryptophan. A D gene is named only where the DNA matches it firmly. Clone sizes are given selectively: once, few, many, or a class where the clone is expanded.

cdr3_nt	cdr3_aa	clone_size	v_call	d_call	j_call
TGCAGTGCTAGATGGGGGCGCGGGGAGCTGTTTTTT	CSARWGRGELFF	few	TRBV20-1	-	TRBJ2-2
TGTGCCAGCAGCCCCGCGGTGAACACCGGGGAGCTGTTTTTT	CASSPAVNTGELFF	-	TRBV4-2	-	TRBJ2-2
TGCGCCAGCAGCTTGGCCCCCGGGACTAGCGGAGGCGAGCAGTTCTTC	CASSLAPGTSGGEQFF	-	TRBV5-1	TRBD2	TRBJ2-1
TGTGCCAGCAGGCGGACAGGCTACAATGAGCAGTTCTTC	CASRRTGYNEQFF	many	TRBV27	TRBD1	TRBJ2-1
TGTGCCAGCAGTGAATCCCAGATCATCACAGATACGCAGTATTTT	CASSESQIITDTQYF	-	TRBV25-1	-	TRBJ2-3
TGCAGCGCCCAGGGACAGGGCGGGTTAGGTGAAGCTTTCTTT	CSAQGQGGLGEAFF	-	TRBV29-1	TRBD1	TRBJ1-1
TGCGCCAGCAGCTTGGCCGGCGGGAGGGACACAGATACGCAGTATTTT	CASSLAGGRDTDTQYF	-	TRBV5-1	TRBD2	TRBJ2-3
TGTGCCAGCAGCGTGAACAGGGTGAACACTGAAGCTTTCTTT	CASSVNRVNTEAFF	few	TRBV7-8	-	TRBJ1-1
TGTGCCAGCAGTTACAATTGGGTAGGGGACACTGAAGCTTTCTTT	CASSYNWVGDTEAFF	few	TRBV6-5	-	TRBJ1-1
TGCGCCAGCAGCCAATCAGGACAGGCCCCAACTAATGAAAAACTGTTTTTT	CASSQSGQAPTNEKLFF	few	TRBV4-1	TRBD1	TRBJ1-4
TGTGCCAGCAGCTTGGGGACAGGAAACATTCAGTACTTC	CASSLGTGNIQYF	-	TRBV12-3/TRBV12-4	TRBD1	TRBJ2-4
TGTGCCAGCAGTGAGGCACAGTTGGCTTTCTTT	CASSEAQLAFF	many	TRBV2	-	TRBJ1-1
TGTGCCAGCAGTTCGTCCCGCTCTGGGGCCAACGTCCTGACTTTC	CASSSSRSGANVLTF	-	TRBV28	-	TRBJ2-6
TGCAGCGTTGAACGGCAGGCGGGGGGTGAGCAGTTCTTC	CSVERQAGGEQFF	-	TRBV29-1	TRBD2	TRBJ2-1
TGCGCCAGCAGCCAAGGCGAAGGGAGGTACGAGCAGTTCTTC	CASSQGEGRYEQFF	few	TRBV4-1	-	TRBJ2-1
TGTGCCAGCAGCGTAGGGCAGGGATTCACTGAAGCTTTCTTT	CASSVGQGFTEAFF	few	TRBV9	-	TRBJ1-1
TGTGCCAGCAGCTTGTGGGCTGGCGCTGGAAACACCATATATTTT	CASSLWAGAGNTIYF	many	TRBV5-5	-	TRBJ1-3
TGTGCCAGCAGCTTAGGTCAAACGGGCGAGGTTACTGAGACCCAGTACTTC	CASSLGQTGEVTETQYF	-	TRBV7-8	-	TRBJ2-5
TGCGCCAGCAGCCAAGATGTCCTAGCCGGGGAGCTGTTTTTT	CASSQDVLAGELFF	-	TRBV4-3	-	TRBJ2-2
TGCAGCGTTTCCCTGGGGGCACAAGGCTATGGCTACACCTTC	CSVSLGAQGYGYTF	-	TRBV29-1	-	TRBJ1-2
TGCGCCAGCAGCCCGAGCAGGGGCACGAACACTGAAGCTTTCTTT	CASSPSRGTNTEAFF	few	TRBV5-1	-	TRBJ1-1
TGTGCCAGCACGACGCGGGAGAGGGGTGCAGATACGCAGTATTTT	CASTTRERGADTQYF	few	TRBV6-2/TRBV6-3	TRBD2	TRBJ2-3
TGCGCCACCCACCCAGGGGCAGGAGTAGAGAATGAGCAGTTCTTC	CATHPGAGVENEQFF	few	TRBV5-1	-	TRBJ2-1
TGTGCCAGCAGTGGACTAGTGGGAGTGCCGGGGACAGATACGCAGTATTTT	CASSGLVGVPGTDTQYF	-	TRBV2	-	TRBJ2-3
TGTGCCAGCAGTTTATATCGGACAGGGAATGGCTACACCTTC	CASSLYRTGNGYTF	-	TRBV28	TRBD1	TRBJ1-2
TGTGCCAGCAGCACTCAGCGGGGTAGAGATACGCAGTATTTT	CASSTQRGRDTQYF	few	TRBV7-2	TRBD2	TRBJ2-3
TGCAGCGTTCGGACACCACGTGCCTATGGCTACACCTTC	CSVRTPRAYGYTF	-	TRBV29-1	-	TRBJ1-2
TGTGCCAGCAGCTTAGGGCTCACCAGGGAGCTGTTTTTT	CASSLGLTRELFF	-	TRBV7-9	-	TRBJ2-2
TGCGCCAGCAGCCAAGGAAACTCTATCTCTGGAAACACCATATATTTT	CASSQGNSISGNTIYF	few	TRBV4-1	-	TRBJ1-3
TGTGCCAGCAGTCGACAGGGGGGTGAAGCTTTCTTT	CASSRQGGEAFF	-	TRBV27	TRBD1	TRBJ1-1
TGCAGCGTGTCTCCGAGTAGCTATGGCTACACCTTC	CSVSPSSYGYTF	-	TRBV29-1	-	TRBJ1-2